The clone carrying this T cell receptor (beta chain) showed up just once. The antigen is undetermined. The entry originates in a study of T-cell memory formation after mild COVID-19. Study results and limitations: Certain responding clones were present in pre-infection memory, suggesting participation of cross-reactive memory.

The CDR3 contains 18 residues. Germline V lookup: CDR1 SNHLY, CDR2 FYNNEI. The V gene lost 3 bases and the J gene lost 0 bases, with 18 bases spanning the gap. TCR alpha and TCR beta cDNA libraries carrying sample barcodes and UMIs came from 5'RACE with constant-segment primers. MiXCR was run by TCRdb on the 5' RACE reads, yielding one entry per CDR3 protein. In the table there are approximately 570,000 distinct CDR3 sequences, around 17% of which are singletons. Sequenced input: PBMCs or a T cell subset sorted from them (not recorded which). The sequence derives from an adult woman who had mild COVID-19 (a few samples of this study predate the infection). Cell type and time point are not known. This chain joins TRBV2 and TRBJ1-3; D perhaps matches TRBD1 (6 bases). CDR3 DNA sequence: TGTGCCAGCAGTGACCGAAGCCGACAGGACCTCTCTGGAAACACCATATATTTT. Translation gives CASSDRSRQDLSGNTIYF.